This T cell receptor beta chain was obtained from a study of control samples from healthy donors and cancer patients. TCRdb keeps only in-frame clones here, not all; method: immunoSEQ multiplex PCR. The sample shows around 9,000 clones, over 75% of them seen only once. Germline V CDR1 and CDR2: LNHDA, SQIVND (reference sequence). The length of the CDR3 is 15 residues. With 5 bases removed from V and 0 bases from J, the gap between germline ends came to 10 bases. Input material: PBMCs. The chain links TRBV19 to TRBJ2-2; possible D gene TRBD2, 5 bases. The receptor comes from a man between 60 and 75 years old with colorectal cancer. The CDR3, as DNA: TGTGCCAGTAGTTTCTCAGCGGCGAACACCGGGGAGCTGTTTTTT. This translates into CASSFSAANTGELFF.